These 10 T cell receptor beta chains originate from one sample sequenced in a study of CD8 T cells in Susac syndrome. Random hexamers were used to reverse transcribe the RNA input (0.5 to 1 ug). MiXCR, applied by TCRdb to the immunoSEQ multiplex PCR reads, yields one record per CDR3 protein. The data show 95,000 to 150,000 distinct CDR3 sequences, with roughly 95% seen just once and less than 0.15% held by the top ten. Sequencing was carried out using CD4+ T cells from PBMCs. The receptors shown here come from a human donor with Susac syndrome.

This chain connects TRBV20-1 to TRBJ2-1; 7 nucleotides agree with TRBD2. The V gene's germline CDR1 is DFQATT and CDR2 SNEGSKA (reference sequence). Trimming at V came to 6 bases and at J to 6 bases, leaving 11 bases not matched to a gene. The CDR3 is 14 residues long. CDR3 sequence (DNA): TGCAGTGCCCGGTCTGATGGGAGGGTCAATGAGCAGTTCTTC. Amino acids: CSARSDGRVNEQFF.

This chain joins TRBV15 and TRBJ2-1; D is ambiguous. This CDR3 contains 14 residues. With 8 bases removed from V and 9 bases from J, the gap between germline ends came to 20 bases. Germline V lookup: CDR1 LNHNV, CDR2 YYDKDF (reference sequence). The CDR3 spells CATSLWQPISEQFF. CDR3 nucleotides: TGTGCCACCTCTCTGTGGCAGCCGATCAGTGAGCAGTTCTTC.

The J gene is TRBJ1-2, the V gene TRBV30; no firm D call. This CDR3 has 12 amino acids. Germline-derived CDR1 and CDR2 are GTSNPN and SVGIG (reference sequence). Trimming removed 4 bases at V and 1 base at J, with 7 bases between. CDR3 loop: CAWNRDNYGYTF. For the CDR3, the DNA is TGTGCCTGGAACCGGGATAACTATGGCTACACCTTC.

The rearrangement uses TRBV18 and TRBJ1-1, with 8 bases aligning to TRBD1. Germline CDR1 is KGHSH and CDR2 is LQKENI. The CDR3 is 16 residues long. With V trimmed by 3 bases and J by 4 bases, 10 bases remained unmatched. Here the CDR3 DNA reads TGTGCCAGCTCACCTAACCGACAGGGGTCTAGCACTGAAGCTTTCTTT. Translation gives CASSPNRQGSSTEAFF.

The chain recombines TRBV5-1 with TRBJ2-3, with D unclear. V gave up 0 bases and J gave up 0 bases, with 5 bases separating them. Germline CDR1 and CDR2: SGHRS and YFSETQ. The CDR3 is 14 residues long. DNA for the CDR3: TGCGCCAGCAGCTTGGCGGATAGCACAGATACGCAGTATTTT. Translation: CASSLADSTDTQYF.

The chain links TRBV6-5 to TRBJ2-5; 8 positions match TRBD1. In germline, CDR1 is MNHEY, CDR2 SVGAGI. This CDR3 has 16 amino acids. The V gene end was trimmed by 0 bases and the J gene end by 4 bases; junction bases not matched to a gene: 7. For the CDR3, the DNA is TGTGCCAGCAGTTACTCCAACAGGGGGTTTGGAGAGACCCAGTACTTC. Its protein is CASSYSNRGFGETQYF.

The V call is TRBV5-4, the J call TRBJ2-2; D call uncertain. This CDR3 is built from 14 residues. The V end lost 2 bases, the J end lost 2 bases, and 7 bases lay between the germline ends. The V gene's germline CDR1 is SGHNT and CDR2 YYREEE (reference sequence). Written as DNA, the CDR3 is TGTGCCAGCAGCTTTAGAGAAAACACCGGGGAGCTGTTTTTT. Its protein is CASSFRENTGELFF.

The rearrangement links TRBV4-1 to TRBJ2-1, with 10 bases lining up with TRBD1. Germline assignment: CDR1 MGHRA and CDR2 YSYEKL. CDR3 length: 15 amino acids. V shed 7 bases, J shed 6 bases, and the junction held 9 bases outside the gene matches. CDR3 DNA sequence: TGCGCCAGCAAGGGTCTGACAGGGGGCCGCAATGAGCAGTTCTTC. Translating gives CASKGLTGGRNEQFF.

The V and J genes are TRBV29-1 and TRBJ2-3, with 8 bases that match TRBD2. The CDR3 loop spans 13 amino acids. Trimming removed 8 bases from V and 2 bases from J; junction bases left unmatched: 6. Germline V gene sequence: CDR1 SQVTM, CDR2 ANQGSEA. As DNA, the CDR3 is TGCAGCATAGAGCGGGGGTTCACAGATACGCAGTATTTT. It yields the protein CSIERGFTDTQYF.

CDR3 residues: CASSEQAPRQPQHF. The CDR3 DNA follows: TGTGCCAGCAGTGAGCAAGCGCCCCGTCAGCCCCAGCATTTT. V and J are TRBV2 and TRBJ1-5; D remains unclear. Deletions cut 3 bases from V and 6 bases from J, with 12 bases between. Germline loops: CDR1 SNHLY, CDR2 FYNNEI. The CDR3 extends over 14 amino acids.